Below are 9 T cell receptor beta chains sequenced from a single sample in a study of CD8 T cells in ankylosing spondylitis (dated by TCRdb to the late 2010s). Libraries were constructed by 5' RACE. Instrument used: Illumina HiSeq 2500. TCRdb reprocessing: public reads trimmed at Q25 with fastp, clones called with MiXCR, in-frame beta chains kept. Entries are consolidated by CDR3 protein sequence, retaining the most common genes and DNA. The sample has more than 100,000 distinct CDR3 sequences on record, roughly an eighth of them singletons. Of the sample, roughly 4.3% is held by the ten largest clones. Source material: blood, either unsorted or a sorted T cell fraction (not recorded which). These receptors were taken from a female donor with ankylosing spondylitis or in good health (not recorded which).

This clonotype was observed a few times. A much larger clonotype is one base distant, so this may be a read error. This chain links TRBV5-1 with TRBJ2-7; 8 bases map to TRBD1. Germline CDR1 and CDR2: SGHRS and YFSETQ. The CDR3 sequence is 13 residues long. The CDR3 bases are TGCGCCAGCAGCGCTGGACAGGGAGGCGAGCATTACTTC. It translates to CASSAGQGGEHYF. The complete variable domain, with remaining parts taken from reference TRBV5-1 and TRBJ2-7, reads KAGVTQTPRYLIKTRGQQVTLSCSPISGHRSVSWYQQTPGQGLQFLFEYFSETQRNKGNFPGRFSGRQFSNSRSEMNVSTLELGDSALYLCASSAGQGGEHYFGPGTRLTVT.

This clonotype was detected many times. The V gene is TRBV12-3 or TRBV12-4, the J gene TRBJ2-3; D gene unclear. V dropped 5 bases and J dropped 5 bases, with 14 bases sitting between them. The CDR3 has 14 amino acids. Here the CDR3 reads CASSLLLTVDTQYF. The CDR3 DNA is TGTGCCAGCAGTCTTCTCCTGACCGTAGATACGCAGTATTTT.

This clonotype was recorded at least ten times. V is TRBV12-3 or TRBV12-4 and J is TRBJ1-4, with 7 positions matching TRBD1. Trimming took 5 bases from V and 4 from J; bases not matched to a gene: 7. CDR3 length equals 15 residues. The CDR3 DNA sequence: TGTGCCAGCAGTGCCGGGGGACAGTATAATGAAAAACTGTTTTTT. This sequence encodes CASSAGGQYNEKLFF.

Ten or more counts support this clonotype. The J gene is TRBJ2-1, the V gene TRBV6-2 or TRBV6-3; the match to TRBD1 covers 7 bases. This CDR3 is built from 16 residues. Germline CDR1 and CDR2: MNHEY and SVGEGT. V trimming: 8 bases; J trimming: 4 bases; junction bases outside the gene matches: 14. The CDR3 coding sequence is TGTGCCAGCCCCCAATCCCCGGGACAGTTTTACAATGAGCAGTTCTTC. Its translation is CASPQSPGQFYNEQFF.

The genes are TRBV13 and TRBJ1-2; D possibly corresponds to TRBD1 (6 bases). Germline lookup yields CDR1 PRHDT and CDR2 FYEKMQ (reference sequence). V lost 5 bases and J 0 bases, leaving 10 bases between the germline ends. CDR3 length: 14 residues. The CDR3 region is CASSRTEANYGYTF. The CDR3 DNA sequence: TGTGCCAGCAGCCGGACAGAGGCTAACTATGGCTACACCTTC. The whole variable domain, filled in from reference TRBV13 and TRBJ1-2, reads AAGVIQSPRHLIKEKRETATLKCYPIPRHDTVYWYQQGPGQDPQFLISFYEKMQSDKGSIPDRFSAQQFSDYHSELNMSSLELGDSALYFCASSRTEANYGYTFGSGTRLTVV.

A word on this clonotype: Being one base from a much bigger clone, this may be a read error. Here the CDR3 reads CASSHGTGNEKLFF. The CDR3 nucleotides are TGTGCCAGCAGCCACGGGACAGGGAATGAAAAACTGTTTTTT. The V gene is TRBV5-5, the J gene TRBJ1-4; TRBD1 matches at 9 bases. Germline assignment: CDR1 SGHKS and CDR2 YYEKEE (reference sequence). V shed 4 bases and J 5 bases; nucleotides not matched to a gene: 3. The CDR3 length is 14 residues.

This clonotype was observed at least ten times. The CDR3 DNA reads TGCAGCGCCCGGGTGTCCGGGGAGCTGTTTTTT. Its translation: CSARVSGELFF. This chain connects TRBV29-1 to TRBJ2-2; D is unresolved. This CDR3 comprises 11 residues. V dropped 7 bases and J dropped 6 bases, with 9 bases sitting between them. Germline V gene sequence: CDR1 SQVTM, CDR2 ANQGSEA.

This clonotype has a count of ten or more. J is TRBJ2-1 and V is TRBV11-3, with no clear D. The CDR3 has 12 amino acids. Trimming shortened V by 0 bases and J by 10 bases, and 7 bases separated the two germline ends. The V gene's germline CDR1 is SGHNT and CDR2 YENEEA. CDR3 residues: CASSLDSQEQFF. The CDR3 nucleotides are TGTGCCAGCAGCTTAGACAGCCAAGAGCAGTTCTTC.

The table lists this clonotype with many counts. The V gene is TRBV5-1, the J gene TRBJ1-2, with D perhaps TRBD1 (5 bases). The germline CDR1 and CDR2 sequences are SGHRS and YFSETQ. The CDR3 contains 12 residues. The V end lost 0 bases, the J end lost 7 bases, and 7 bases lay between the germline ends. The CDR3 region is CASSLDRSGYTF. CDR3 nucleotides: TGCGCCAGCAGCTTGGACAGGAGTGGCTACACCTTC.